These 18 T cell receptor beta chains came from one sample sequenced in a study of CXCR3-negative and CXCR3-positive naive CD8 T cells. Study-level results: Naive cells that were CXCR3-positive had more hydrophobic TRB CDR3s (compared with CXCR3-negative naive cells).

5' RACE that incorporated UMI labels was used to prepare the TRB cDNA libraries. TCRdb re-called the 5' RACE reads and catalogs CDR3 proteins one per entry, DNA excluded. The sample table includes some 150,000 distinct CDR3 sequences. No antigen has been identified for these receptors. The sequenced sample consisted of naive CXCR3+ CD8+ T cells from blood. Specified subset: CD45RO-CCR7+CD27+CD95- naive CD8+ T cells expressing CXCR3 (TNR3+). These receptors all stem from a human donor in good health. Some clones in this sample may be carry-over from other donors' samples.

V is TRBV28 and J is TRBJ2-5; checking the TCRdb D call of TRBD2 is not possible without DNA. The germline V gene encodes CDR1 MDHEN and CDR2 SYDVKM. The length of the CDR3 is 17 residues. CDR3 protein: CASSTGLADNHQETQYF.

This chain's CDR3 is CASSSLVGNSYEQYF. This chain uses TRBV6-5 with TRBJ2-7. The germline V gene encodes CDR1 MNHEY and CDR2 SVGAGI. The CDR3 is 15 residues long.

This chain's CDR3 is CASSSGQGGPSEQYF. The V and J genes are TRBV7-7 and TRBJ2-7; the D gene TCRdb calls, TRBD1, cannot be checked with no DNA. The CDR3 is 15 residues long. Germline V lookup: CDR1 SSHAT, CDR2 FNYEAQ (reference sequence).

This rearrangement joins TRBV29-1 to TRBJ1-1. CDR1 and CDR2 (germline): SQVTM, ANQGSEA. The CDR3 is made up of 13 amino acids. The chain's CDR3 is CSLLDGVNTEAFF.

V is TRBV15 and J is TRBJ2-3. The germline CDR1 and CDR2 sequences are LNHNV and YYDKDF (reference sequence). CDR3 size: 15 residues. CDR3 loop: CATSRDSVSTDTQYF.

The chain links TRBV4-3 to TRBJ1-1; TCRdb indicates TRBD1, and absent DNA this call remains unverified. Germline V CDR1 and CDR2: LGHNA, YSLEER. CDR3 length: 16 residues. CDR3 in amino acids: CASSRDRGSGNTEAFF.

The rearrangement uses TRBV12-2 and TRBJ2-1. TRBV12-2 is recorded as a pseudogene. This CDR3 has 17 residues. The CDR3 reads CASRFSMLVGNNNEQFF.

The chain is built from TRBV28 and TRBJ2-5. Looked up from germline, CDR1 is MDHEN and CDR2 is SYDVKM. The CDR3 totals 18 residues. The CDR3: CASSLSSPAQFRGETQYF.

The rearrangement links TRBV4-3 to TRBJ1-3; the TCRdb call, TRBD1, lacks DNA for checking. The V gene's germline CDR1 is LGHNA and CDR2 YSLEER. The CDR3 length is 17 residues. This CDR3 reads CASSQDGAGPSGNTIYF.

The rearrangement uses TRBV4-1 and TRBJ2-7; TCRdb selects TRBD2, and the lack of DNA leaves this call unchecked. CDR1 MGHRA and CDR2 YSYEKL come from the germline V gene. The CDR3 has 16 amino acids. CDR3 region: CASSQDSGLGVYEQYF.

The chain links TRBV27 to TRBJ2-1; TCRdb lists TRBD2, though no DNA is available to test this call. CDR3 length: 17 residues. Per the germline V gene, CDR1 is MNHEY and CDR2 is SMNVEV (reference sequence). CDR3 amino acids: CASLGLAGGAAYNEQFF.

The chain uses TRBV29-1 and TRBJ1-2. Germline V gene lookup returns CDR1 SQVTM and CDR2 ANQGSEA. CDR3 length: 11 residues. The CDR3: CSVELLSGYTF.

V gene TRBV7-9 combines with J gene TRBJ2-1; the D call of TRBD2 rests on TCRdb alone, since no DNA is present to check it. CDR1 and CDR2 (germline): SEHNR, FQNEAQ (reference sequence). This CDR3 contains 18 residues. The CDR3 is CASSFDSGTSGRRNEQFF.

The chain links TRBV4-2 to TRBJ2-3; TCRdb proposes TRBD2, but this gene call is untestable without DNA. Germline-derived CDR1 and CDR2 are LGHNA and YNFKEQ. The CDR3 is 16 amino acids. This CDR3 is CASSLRFGLAGDTQYF.

This chain links TRBV4-1 with TRBJ2-5; the TCRdb call, TRBD2, lacks DNA for checking. Germline CDR1 MGHRA, CDR2 YSYEKL. The CDR3 length is 14 residues. The CDR3 reads CASSSHGRKETQYF.

The J gene is TRBJ2-7, the V gene TRBV28. Germline V CDR1 and CDR2: MDHEN, SYDVKM. The CDR3 runs 14 residues. The CDR3 is CASSLWANSYEQYF.

The chain combines TRBV10-3 with TRBJ2-6. The germline V gene encodes CDR1 ENHRY and CDR2 SYGVKD. The CDR3 has 14 amino acids. The CDR3 sequence: CAIRDSSGANVLTF.

This chain links TRBV6-5 with TRBJ2-7; TCRdb's D call of TRBD1 is untestable without DNA. The germline V gene encodes CDR1 MNHEY and CDR2 SVGAGI. The CDR3 spans 14 residues. The chain's CDR3 is CASSSGKAPLEQYF.